The rows below give T cell receptor beta chains drawn from one sample of a study of CD4 T cells in relation to SARS-CoV-2 and coronaviruses. The method was immunoSEQ multiplex PCR; TCRdb's version includes in-frame clones alone and lacks a portion of them. The sample yields 30,000 to 45,000 clones, roughly 83% seen once. Their specific antigens are unknown. The material sequenced was naive CD4+ T cells from PBMCs, cultured in vitro. The source of these receptors is an adult with COVID-19. The CDR3 runs from the conserved cysteine through the conserved F or W. The D gene is left open where the match is weak. Not every row has a clone size; where given, it reads once, few, many or a size class.

>TRBD1|NA|TRBV10-3|TRBJ2-1|14
CAISGGQGYNEQFF
TGTGCCATCAGTGGTGGACAGGGATACAATGAGCAGTTCTTC
>NA|NA|TRBV4-2|TRBJ1-4|15
CASSQEVGYTEKLFF
TGTGCCAGCAGCCAAGAGGTGGGGTATACTGAAAAACTGTTTTTT
>NA|NA|TRBV5-6|TRBJ2-1|13
CASSLMPAEGQFF
TGTGCCAGCAGCTTAATGCCGGCTGAGGGGCAGTTCTTC
>TRBD1|NA|TRBV5-5|TRBJ2-5|14
CASSWDRVEETQYF
TGTGCCAGCAGTTGGGACAGGGTGGAGGAGACCCAGTACTTC
>TRBD1|NA|TRBV6-2/TRBV6-3|TRBJ1-1|13
CASSYRGRTEAFF
TGTGCCAGCAGTTATAGGGGGCGGACTGAAGCTTTCTTT
>NA|once|TRBV4-1|TRBJ1-2|17
CASSQDWGEGRIYGYTF
TGCGCCAGCAGCCAAGATTGGGGAGAGGGGAGAATCTATGGCTACACCTTC
>NA|once|TRBV11-2|TRBJ2-2|12
CASSLFGGELFF
TGTGCCAGCAGCTTATTCGGGGGGGAGCTGTTTTTT
>NA|NA|TRBV21-1|TRBJ2-7|13
CASSKAGSYEQYF
TGTGCCAGCAGCAAAGCCGGATCCTACGAGCAGTACTTC
>NA|NA|TRBV10-3|TRBJ2-3|15
CAISDWAGVTDTQYF
TGTGCCATCAGTGATTGGGCAGGGGTGACAGATACGCAGTATTTT
>TRBD1|NA|TRBV20-1|TRBJ2-1|16
CSASGTGTETPAGQFF
TGCAGTGCTAGTGGCACCGGGACAGAGACCCCGGCGGGGCAGTTCTTC
>NA|NA|TRBV2|TRBJ2-7|12
CASRRQTYEQYF
TGTGCCAGCAGACGACAGACCTACGAGCAGTACTTC
>NA|NA|TRBV5-1|TRBJ2-5|14
CASSLAWGQETQYF
TGCGCCAGCAGCCTTGCATGGGGGCAAGAGACCCAGTACTTC
>TRBD2|few|TRBV7-3|TRBJ2-5|15
CASSLMAGGAETQYF
TGTGCCAGCAGCTTAATGGCGGGAGGGGCGGAGACCCAGTACTTC
>TRBD2|once|TRBV27|TRBJ2-4|20
CASTKTSGRPGFLAKNIQYF
TGTGCCAGCACAAAAACTAGCGGGAGGCCCGGGTTTCTAGCCAAAAACATTCAGTACTTC
>NA|NA|TRBV18|TRBJ2-3|14
CASSPITSTDTQYF
TGTGCCAGCTCACCCATAACAAGCACAGATACGCAGTATTTT
>NA|NA|TRBV14|TRBJ2-7|15
CASSPNGLQGGEQYF
TGTGCCAGCAGCCCGAACGGATTACAGGGTGGCGAGCAGTACTTC
>NA|NA|TRBV6-5|TRBJ2-5|12
CASSYPGQTQYF
TGTGCCAGCAGTTACCCGGGACAGACCCAGTACTTC
>NA|NA|TRBV3-1/TRBV3-2|TRBJ1-2|16
CASSQDLQGGLWGYTF
TGTGCCAGCAGCCAAGATCTCCAGGGCGGATTATGGGGCTACACCTTC
>TRBD1|NA|TRBV28|TRBJ1-5|11
CASSGQGPQHF
TGTGCCAGCAGTGGACAGGGGCCCCAGCATTTT
>NA|NA|TRBV2|TRBJ1-5|17
CASTLSTDEIGDQPQHF
TGTGCCAGCACCCTATCCACGGACGAGATAGGGGATCAGCCCCAGCATTTT
>TRBD1|NA|TRBV6-5|TRBJ2-1|14
CASSATTGGAGGFF
TGTGCCAGCAGCGCAACGACAGGGGGCGCCGGGGGATTCTTC
>TRBD2|NA|TRBV28|TRBJ2-3|17
CASSRLAGLGDTDTQYF
TGTGCCAGCAGCAGACTAGCGGGATTGGGGGACACAGATACGCAGTATTTT
>NA|NA|TRBV12-3/TRBV12-4|TRBJ2-7|13
CASSQNRGNEQYF
TGTGCCAGCAGCCAAAATCGGGGGAACGAGCAGTACTTC
>NA|NA|TRBV19|TRBJ2-1|16
CASNLRKRRSIDEQFF
TGTGCCAGTAATCTCCGAAAGCGCCGGAGTATCGATGAGCAGTTCTTC
>NA|NA|TRBV5-6|TRBJ2-3|14
CASSLLGSTDTQYF
TGTGCCAGCAGCTTGTTGGGAAGCACAGATACGCAGTATTTT
>NA|NA|TRBV4-3|TRBJ1-4|14
CASSRNRVNEKLFF
TGCGCCAGCAGCCGTAACAGAGTTAATGAAAAACTGTTTTTT
>NA|once|TRBV19|TRBJ2-1|14
CASSIDWGGREQFF
TGTGCCAGTAGTATAGATTGGGGTGGCCGTGAGCAGTTCTTC
>NA|few|TRBV6-1|TRBJ2-1|15
CASSEGGWNYNEQFF
TGTGCCAGCAGTGAAGGGGGCTGGAACTACAATGAGCAGTTCTTC
>NA|NA|TRBV18|TRBJ1-5|13
CASSRDINQPQHF
TGTGCCAGCTCACGGGACATCAATCAGCCCCAGCATTTT
>TRBD1|NA|TRBV30|TRBJ2-4|14
CAWRGTGGENIQYF
TGTGCCTGGAGGGGGACAGGGGGAGAAAACATTCAGTACTTC
>NA|few|TRBV6-5|TRBJ1-3|14
CASKQTAGGNTIYF
TGTGCCAGCAAACAGACCGCAGGGGGAAACACCATATATTTT
>TRBD2|NA|TRBV28|TRBJ2-7|16
CASSFHLAELSYEQYF
TGTGCCAGCAGTTTTCATCTAGCGGAACTCTCCTACGAGCAGTACTTC
>NA|NA|TRBV5-1|TRBJ2-5|14
CASSFRPGVETQYF
TGCGCCAGCAGCTTTCGCCCGGGGGTAGAGACCCAGTACTTC
>NA|once|TRBV7-2|TRBJ2-1|16
CASSFVGGHLYNEQFF
TGTGCCAGCAGCTTTGTGGGGGGACACCTCTACAATGAGCAGTTCTTC
>NA|once|TRBV5-6|TRBJ1-6|14
CASSLRRFISPLHF
TGTGCCAGCAGCTTGCGGCGCTTTATATCACCCCTCCACTTT
>NA|once|TRBV2|TRBJ2-1|18
CASRVTSFNKSSYNEQFF
TGTGCCAGCAGGGTCACTAGCTTCAATAAGAGCTCCTACAATGAGCAGTTCTTC
>NA|NA|TRBV18|TRBJ1-1|13
CASSQIRNTEAFF
TGTGCCAGCTCACAAATCAGGAACACTGAAGCTTTCTTT
>TRBD2|NA|TRBV11-2|TRBJ2-5|16
CASSTGTSGGRETQYF
TGTGCCAGCAGCACCGGGACTAGCGGGGGGAGGGAGACCCAGTACTTC
>NA|NA|TRBV5-1|TRBJ1-4|18
CASSLVPPTLQANEKLFF
TGCGCCAGCAGCTTGGTACCACCAACCCTTCAGGCTAATGAAAAACTGTTTTTT
>NA|NA|TRBV28|TRBJ2-7|13
CASHGSPTYEQYF
TGTGCCAGTCACGGGAGTCCCACCTACGAGCAGTACTTC
>NA|NA|TRBV27|TRBJ2-1|16
CASSGWGTSSYNEQFF
TGTGCCAGCAGCGGCTGGGGTACGAGCTCCTACAATGAGCAGTTCTTC
>NA|NA|TRBV28|TRBJ2-1|16
CASSLGGMDTYNEQFF
TGTGCCAGCAGTTTAGGCGGGATGGATACCTACAATGAGCAGTTCTTC
>NA|NA|TRBV2|TRBJ2-7|13
CASSRQVEGEQYF
TGTGCCAGCAGCCGACAGGTAGAGGGCGAGCAGTACTTC
>NA|NA|TRBV9|TRBJ2-1|16
CASSLGLFGSYNEQFF
TGTGCCAGCAGCCTGGGACTTTTCGGCTCCTACAATGAGCAGTTCTTC
>TRBD2|NA|TRBV5-4|TRBJ2-3|16
CASSRKRERGTDTQYF
TGTGCCAGCAGCCGCAAGCGGGAGCGAGGCACAGATACGCAGTATTTT
>NA|NA|TRBV28|TRBJ1-1|12
CASSFGGTEAFF
TGTGCCAGCAGTTTTGGGGGCACTGAAGCTTTCTTT
>NA|once|TRBV19|TRBJ2-3|11
CASITGTTQYF
TGTGCCAGTATCACCGGGACTACGCAGTATTTT
>NA|NA|TRBV12-3/TRBV12-4|TRBJ1-2|13
CASSFGSNYGYTF
TGTGCCAGCAGTTTTGGGTCTAACTATGGCTACACCTTC
>NA|once|TRBV11-3|TRBJ2-2|12
CASSRGTGELFF
TGTGCCAGCAGCCGAGGGACCGGGGAGCTGTTTTTT
>TRBD2|NA|TRBV7-2|TRBJ2-7|15
CASSSTSGTGYEQYF
TGTGCCAGCAGCTCGACTAGCGGGACGGGGTACGAGCAGTACTTC
>NA|NA|TRBV4-1|TRBJ2-1|13
CASSPTAYNEQFF
TGCGCCAGCAGCCCGACAGCGTACAATGAGCAGTTCTTC
>NA|NA|TRBV7-3|TRBJ2-3|13
CASGDDLTDTQYF
TGTGCCAGCGGCGACGACCTAACAGATACGCAGTATTTT
>TRBD1|NA|TRBV7-2|TRBJ2-1|14
CASSPVQGAHEQFF
TGTGCCAGCAGCCCAGTACAGGGGGCCCATGAGCAGTTCTTC